This T cell receptor (beta chain) was found in a study of blood T cell repertoires in COVID-19. Study-wide background: The United States, Italy and Spain supplied acute and convalescent COVID-19 samples. The cDNA or gDNA used as material had been derived from T cells, B-cell-depleted T cells, or PBMCs.

Patients at the Seattle site were enrolled during active infection and followed longitudinally. The CDR3 spans 13 residues. The germline V gene encodes CDR1 SGHAT and CDR2 FQNNGV. Trimming shortened V by 1 base and J by 2 bases, and 5 bases separated the two germline ends. Clones were sequenced by immunoSEQ multiplex PCR, and TCRdb holds only the in-frame ones, with some missing. The table has under 400,000 clones, 70% to 90% seen once. This chain joins TRBV11-2 and TRBJ2-5; no clear D. The sample comprised peripheral blood. This clonotype was obtained from a woman in her twenties or thirties with COVID-19, enrolled during active disease. CDR3 DNA sequence: TGTGCCAGCAGCTTAGGCAGACAAGAGACCCAGTACTTC. The encoded protein is CASSLGRQETQYF.